Included here is one T cell receptor beta chain sequence, with context. TCRdb independently ran MiXCR on the 5' RACE reads; one entry per CDR3 protein. The sample records 250,000 or so distinct CDR3 sequences, 9.5% to 12% being singletons. Germline-derived CDR1 and CDR2 are SGHRS and YFSETQ. This CDR3 spans 15 amino acids. Trimming removed 4 bases at V and 0 bases at J, with 13 bases between. These data come from a study of CD8 T cells in ankylosing spondylitis. This rearrangement joins TRBV5-1 to TRBJ2-5, with a tentative D call TRBD1 (5 bases). This clonotype was obtained from a male donor with ankylosing spondylitis or in good health (not recorded which). The sequencing input was blood, either unsorted or a sorted T cell fraction (not recorded which). The CDR3 reads CASSSRQSDQETQYF. The CDR3 coding sequence is TGCGCCAGCAGCAGCAGACAGTCCGACCAAGAGACCCAGTACTTC.